One and the same sample provided the 32 T cell receptor beta chains below, sequenced in a study of blood T cell repertoires in COVID-19. Libraries were prepared by immunoSEQ multiplex PCR; TCRdb keeps only in-frame clonotypes and omits some of them. The profile shows around 250,000 clones, approximately 85% of them singletons. Sequencing was done on a sample of PBMCs or T cells enriched from blood (not recorded which). The receptors were sampled from a woman aged 45-60 years who had recovered from COVID-19.

This chain connects TRBV11-3 to TRBJ2-1; 7 bases fit TRBD1. Germline V lookup: CDR1 SGHNT, CDR2 YENEEA. There are 15 residues in the CDR3. The trim removed 2 bases at V and 5 bases at J, leaving 6 bases unmatched. CDR3 DNA sequence: TGTGCCAGCAGCTTAAGTTCTACAGGGGACAATGAGCAGTTCTTC. Its translation: CASSLSSTGDNEQFF.

V and J are TRBV27 and TRBJ2-7, with TRBD1 as a possible D gene (5 bases). The CDR3 covers 14 residues. The V and J ends lost 1 base and 6 bases respectively, with 13 bases between them. CDR1 is MNHEY and CDR2 is SMNVEV in the germline V gene (reference sequence). CDR3 DNA sequence: TGTGCCAGCAGTTTATGGGGTCAGGGTAGCGAGCAGTACTTC. Amino acids: CASSLWGQGSEQYF.

The rearrangement uses TRBV12-3 or TRBV12-4 and TRBJ2-1; a possible D gene is TRBD2 (7 bases). The CDR3 has 12 amino acids. Trimming stripped 2 bases from V and 9 bases from J, with 8 bases between. CDR3 nucleotide sequence: TGTGCCAGCAGTTTAAGGGGGGGTGAGCAGTTCTTC. This gives the protein CASSLRGGEQFF.

The chain combines TRBV29-1 with TRBJ2-3; 8 positions match TRBD1. This CDR3 contains 12 residues. Trimming removed 2 bases from V and 6 bases from J; junction bases left unmatched: 1. Germline V lookup: CDR1 SQVTM, CDR2 ANQGSEA. The CDR3 here is CSVEQGADTQYF. CDR3 sequence (DNA): TGCAGCGTTGAACAGGGGGCCGATACGCAGTATTTT.

This chain uses TRBV29-1 with TRBJ1-1; 9 nucleotides match TRBD1. CDR1 and CDR2 from the germline V gene are SQVTM and ANQGSEA. This CDR3 region has 13 residues. The trim removed 3 bases at V and 7 bases at J, leaving 6 bases unmatched. DNA of the CDR3: TGCAGCGTTGAGGGACAGGGACCAGTTGAAGCTTTCTTT. Residues: CSVEGQGPVEAFF.

The CDR3 DNA follows: TGTGCCAGCAGTACCCCGACAGGGGTGTACGAGCAGTACTTC. As protein: CASSTPTGVYEQYF. This sequence joins TRBV28 and TRBJ2-7; 8 positions match TRBD1. The V gene end was trimmed by 5 bases and the J gene end by 4 bases; junction bases not matched to a gene: 7. Per the germline V gene, CDR1 is MDHEN and CDR2 is SYDVKM. This CDR3 has 14 residues.

This rearrangement joins TRBV29-1 to TRBJ1-1; the match to TRBD1 covers 8 bases. Germline CDR1 and CDR2: SQVTM and ANQGSEA. The CDR3 runs to 12 residues. With V trimmed by 4 bases and J by 4 bases, 2 bases remained unmatched. The CDR3 DNA follows: TGCAGCGTTGCCACAGGGGGCACTGAAGCTTTCTTT. It is translated as CSVATGGTEAFF.

J is TRBJ2-3 and V is TRBV4-1, with a possible D match to TRBD2 (6 bases). The CDR3 contains 19 residues. V lost 0 bases and J lost 0, with 19 bases in between. CDR1 and CDR2 (germline): MGHRA, YSYEKL. CDR3 sequence (DNA): TGCGCCAGCAGCCAAGATCCGACTAGGGCGGAACTAAGCACAGATACGCAGTATTTT. This gives the protein CASSQDPTRAELSTDTQYF.

This rearrangement joins TRBV15 to TRBJ2-5; a possible D gene is TRBD1 (6 bases). V was pared by 1 base and J by 1 base, with 10 bases between. CDR3 length: 15 residues. Germline lookup yields CDR1 LNHNV and CDR2 YYDKDF (reference sequence). The CDR3 bases are TGTGCCACCAGCAGAGGACAGGCCGTCCAAGAGACCCAGTACTTC. As protein: CATSRGQAVQETQYF.

The rearrangement uses TRBV19 and TRBJ2-7, with TRBD1 matching 7 bases. The germline gives CDR1 LNHDA, CDR2 SQIVND (reference sequence). The ends lost 6 bases at V and 3 bases at J; junction bases unmatched: 14. The CDR3 loop spans 16 amino acids. DNA of the CDR3: TGTGCCAGTAGCGGCCTAGGGGGCCGGTTTATCTACGAGCAGTACTTC. This sequence encodes CASSGLGGRFIYEQYF.

The CDR3 here is CASSFGQGSEKLFF. The CDR3 nucleotides are TGCGCCAGCAGCTTCGGACAGGGTAGTGAAAAACTGTTTTTT. The chain combines TRBV5-1 with TRBJ1-4, with TRBD1 identical over 8 bases. The CDR3 totals 14 residues. The V gene's germline CDR1 is SGHRS and CDR2 YFSETQ. The trim removed 2 bases at V and 7 bases at J, leaving 4 bases unmatched.

The chain couples TRBV10-3 to TRBJ2-1, with D maybe TRBD2 (6 bases). Germline values: CDR1 ENHRY, CDR2 SYGVKD. The CDR3 loop spans 13 amino acids. Trimming took off 8 bases at V and 7 bases at J, with 15 bases between the two ends. Written as DNA, the CDR3 is TGTGCCATCTGGCTAGGTGGGGGGAATGAGCAGTTCTTC. It encodes CAIWLGGGNEQFF.

The chain links TRBV5-5 to TRBJ1-2; D ambiguous. The ends were cut back, 0 bases at V and 0 bases at J, with 6 bases in the middle. Germline V gene sequence: CDR1 SGHKS, CDR2 YYEKEE (reference sequence). The CDR3 sequence is 14 residues long. For the CDR3, the DNA is TGTGCCAGCAGCTTGGGGACTACTAACTATGGCTACACCTTC. As protein: CASSLGTTNYGYTF.

The chain combines TRBV5-1 with TRBJ2-1; 7 nucleotides align to TRBD1. CDR1 and CDR2 (germline): SGHRS, YFSETQ. The CDR3 extends over 15 amino acids. The junction had 4 bases not matched to a gene; V was cut back by 2 bases and J by 2 bases. In DNA form, the CDR3 reads TGCGCCAGCAGCTTATCGGGACAGACCTACAATGAGCAGTTCTTC. Protein sequence: CASSLSGQTYNEQFF. The full variable domain, its missing parts supplied by reference TRBV5-1 and TRBJ2-1, is KAGVTQTPRYLIKTRGQQVTLSCSPISGHRSVSWYQQTPGQGLQFLFEYFSETQRNKGNFPGRFSGRQFSNSRSEMNVSTLELGDSALYLCASSLSGQTYNEQFFGPGTRLTVL.

J is TRBJ2-4 and V is TRBV11-2; 10 nucleotides align to TRBD2. The CDR3 is made up of 18 amino acids. Germline lookup yields CDR1 SGHAT and CDR2 FQNNGV. Trimming took 1 base from V and 7 from J; bases not matched to a gene: 13. The CDR3 here is CASSLGGLAGVGGNIQYF. CDR3 nucleotide sequence: TGTGCCAGCAGCTTAGGCGGGCTAGCGGGAGTCGGGGGGAACATTCAGTACTTC.

This chain uses TRBV13 with TRBJ2-2, with D unclear. Trimming stripped 2 bases from V and 2 bases from J, with 9 bases between. CDR3 length equals 15 residues. Per germline, CDR1 PRHDT and CDR2 FYEKMQ (reference sequence). The CDR3 bases are TGTGCCAGCAGCTTATACGAGGTCAACACCGGGGAGCTGTTTTTT. Its protein is CASSLYEVNTGELFF.

This clone has only a few counts. In the same sample, other DNA sequences code for this CDR3. The J gene is TRBJ2-7, the V gene TRBV3-1 (or the pseudogene TRBV3-2); D call uncertain. This CDR3 is 13 amino acids long. V was trimmed by 4 bases and J by 0 bases, leaving 7 bases between them. Germline V CDR1 and CDR2: LGHDT, YNNKEL (reference sequence). The CDR3 here is CASSLSISYEQYF. Written as DNA, the CDR3 is TGTGCCAGCAGCCTGAGCATCTCCTACGAGCAGTACTTC.

The rearrangement links TRBV7-9 to TRBJ1-4; D may be TRBD1 (6 bases). The CDR3 consists of 17 residues. Per the germline V gene, CDR1 is SEHNR and CDR2 is FQNEAQ (reference sequence). V lost 5 bases, J lost 7 bases, and 23 bases lay in between. CDR3 in DNA: TGTGCCAGCAGCCTACAGGGTGTCGACTTATGGGGTGAAAAACTGTTTTTT. This translates into CASSLQGVDLWGEKLFF.

The chain has TRBV11-2 and TRBJ1-2; 8 positions agree with TRBD1. CDR3 length equals 14 residues. V lost 4 bases, J lost 7 bases, and 8 bases stayed unmatched. CDR1 and CDR2 from the germline V gene are SGHAT and FQNNGV. CDR3: CASSSYTGGVGYTF. The CDR3 DNA is TGTGCCAGCAGCTCCTATACAGGGGGGGTTGGCTACACCTTC.

The chain uses TRBV30 and TRBJ1-3, with D uncertain. Trimming took 0 bases from V and 11 from J, leaving 20 bases between them. This CDR3 is built from 15 residues. Germline CDR1 and CDR2: GTSNPN and SVGIG (reference sequence). For the CDR3, the DNA is TGTGCCTGGAGTGTAATGGTGGTGGGAGATACCCCCATATATTTT. This encodes CAWSVMVVGDTPIYF.

This chain joins TRBV9 and TRBJ2-7, with TRBD2 as a possible D gene (5 bases). Trimming took off 2 bases at V and 7 bases at J, with 13 bases between the two ends. The CDR3 runs to 13 residues. In germline, CDR1 is SGDLS, CDR2 YYNGEE. This chain's CDR3 is CASSVRLRGEQYF. DNA of the CDR3: TGTGCCAGCAGCGTTCGACTCAGAGGGGAGCAGTACTTC.

The rearrangement joins TRBV4-1 to TRBJ2-7; 11 bases align to TRBD2. Germline V gene lookup returns CDR1 MGHRA and CDR2 YSYEKL. The length of the CDR3 is 17 residues. With 5 bases clipped from V and 3 bases from J, the junction kept 12 bases outside the gene matches. The CDR3 nucleotides read TGCGCCAGCAGCTCCCAACCTAGCGGGAGGTCCCACTACGAGCAGTACTTC. Encoded protein: CASSSQPSGRSHYEQYF.

The V gene is TRBV5-1, the J gene TRBJ1-3; no definite D call. Germline CDR1 and CDR2: SGHRS and YFSETQ. Trimming stripped 5 bases from V and 2 bases from J, with 14 bases between. This CDR3 has 15 residues. The CDR3 DNA is TGCGCCAGCAGTTCCTCGGGTTTGGCTGGAAACACCATATATTTT. Translating it yields CASSSSGLAGNTIYF. The variable domain in full, completed from reference TRBV5-1 and TRBJ1-3, reads KAGVTQTPRYLIKTRGQQVTLSCSPISGHRSVSWYQQTPGQGLQFLFEYFSETQRNKGNFPGRFSGRQFSNSRSEMNVSTLELGDSALYLCASSSSGLAGNTIYFGEGSWLTVV.

The rearrangement links TRBV3-1 (or the pseudogene TRBV3-2) to TRBJ2-7, with 10 bases fitting TRBD2. V lost 3 bases and J lost 13; bases outside the gene matches: 6. Looked up from germline, CDR1 is LGHDT and CDR2 is YNNKEL (reference sequence). The CDR3 runs 12 residues. The CDR3: CASSHLAGESYF. The CDR3 DNA follows: TGTGCCAGCAGCCACCTAGCGGGAGAGTCATACTTC.

The chain recombines TRBV4-1 with TRBJ2-3, with TRBD2 matching 11 bases. The CDR3 covers 17 residues. J gave up 1 base and V 1 base, and 4 bases lay outside the gene matches. Per the germline V gene, CDR1 is MGHRA and CDR2 is YSYEKL. The CDR3 is CASSQGRTSGRTDTQYF. The CDR3 bases are TGCGCCAGCAGCCAAGGACGGACTAGCGGGCGCACAGATACGCAGTATTTT.

This CDR3 is CASSGSTGKLFF. DNA of the CDR3: TGTGCCAGCAGTGGCTCGACAGGGAAACTGTTTTTT. The J gene is TRBJ1-4, the V gene TRBV28, with TRBD1 matching 7 bases. J was trimmed by 11 bases and V by 5 bases; bases with no gene match: 5. This CDR3 spans 12 amino acids. Germline-derived CDR1 and CDR2 are MDHEN and SYDVKM.

The chain is built from TRBV5-4 and TRBJ1-2; tentatively, D is TRBD1 (6 bases). V was pared by 4 bases and J by 0 bases, with 13 bases between. CDR1 is SGHNT and CDR2 is YYREEE in the germline V gene (reference sequence). The CDR3 loop spans 15 amino acids. The CDR3 reads CASSSDRKANYGYTF. The CDR3 DNA reads TGTGCCAGCAGCAGCGACAGGAAGGCTAACTATGGCTACACCTTC.

The chain has TRBV28 and TRBJ2-7; 11 positions agree with TRBD2. CDR1 and CDR2 (germline): MDHEN, SYDVKM. The CDR3 loop spans 17 amino acids. V was clipped by 4 bases and J by 1 base; unmatched bases: 9. This CDR3 reads CASSWVAGGKRSYEQYF. The CDR3 nucleotides read TGTGCCAGCAGTTGGGTAGCGGGAGGGAAACGATCCTACGAGCAGTACTTC.

The chain is built from TRBV2 and TRBJ2-7; a weak D match, TRBD2 (6 bases). Trimming took 6 bases from V and 4 from J, leaving 19 bases between them. There are 15 residues in the CDR3. Germline CDR1 reads SNHLY; CDR2 reads FYNNEI. The CDR3 reads CASRGAGTGLYEQYF. The CDR3 DNA follows: TGTGCCAGCAGGGGAGCCGGGACTGGACTATACGAGCAGTACTTC.

The chain joins TRBV7-2 to TRBJ2-3; no firm D call. CDR3 length: 17 residues. The germline V gene has CDR1 SGHTA and CDR2 FQGNSA. V was cut by 2 bases and J by 1 base, with 16 bases left in between. CDR3 amino acids: CASSLNSPLEGTDTQYF. The DNA of the CDR3 is TGTGCCAGCAGCTTAAACTCTCCCCTTGAAGGCACAGATACGCAGTATTTT.

This clone was counted a single time. The rearrangement joins TRBV7-6 to TRBJ2-2, with D possibly being TRBD2 (6 bases). The CDR3 is made up of 18 amino acids. Germline V gene data show CDR1 as SGHVS and CDR2 as FNYEAQ. Trimming took 7 bases from V and 0 from J, leaving 21 bases between them. The CDR3 spells CASKISNLGGANTGELFF. In DNA, the CDR3 is TGTGCCAGCAAAATTTCGAATTTAGGAGGGGCGAACACCGGGGAGCTGTTTTTT.

The chain carries TRBV6-5 and TRBJ2-1; 8 bases align to TRBD1. Losses at the gene ends were 2 bases for V and 8 bases for J; bases not matched to a gene: 5. The CDR3 runs to 14 residues. The germline CDR1 and CDR2 sequences are MNHEY and SVGAGI. This CDR3 reads CASSYVVQGDEQFF. Written as DNA, the CDR3 is TGTGCCAGCAGTTACGTGGTACAGGGGGATGAGCAGTTCTTC.